This T cell receptor beta chain was found in a study of cytomegalovirus exposure and HLA in healthy donors. General observations from the study: Some segments of the V type, notably TRBV6-2 and TRBV6-3, were excluded as indistinguishable. V- and J-gene trimming in TCR beta was tied to a missense DCLRE1C variant by an analysis performed later. Reports indicated that the classifier achieved high specificity and sensitivity in diagnosing cytomegalovirus status.

The PCR contained 60 Vbeta and 13 Jbeta primers. Sequenced by immunoSEQ multiplex PCR; TCRdb stores in-frame clones only, minus some. The sample has 90,000 or so clones, 65% to 90% seen once. CDR1 SGHRS and CDR2 YFSETQ come from the germline V gene. V shed 4 bases, J shed 4 bases, and the junction held 13 bases outside the gene matches. The CDR3 runs to 17 residues. As regards this clone: As yet, its antigen is unknown.

The TCR originated in a man aged 25 to 40 in good health and CMV-seropositive. Sequenced input: PBMCs. The chain links TRBV5-1 to TRBJ2-1; 8 bases match TRBD2. CDR3 amino acids: CASSEPAGVAGYNEQFF. The CDR3 nucleotides read TGCGCCAGCAGCGAACCCGCCGGGGTAGCGGGGTACAATGAGCAGTTCTTC.